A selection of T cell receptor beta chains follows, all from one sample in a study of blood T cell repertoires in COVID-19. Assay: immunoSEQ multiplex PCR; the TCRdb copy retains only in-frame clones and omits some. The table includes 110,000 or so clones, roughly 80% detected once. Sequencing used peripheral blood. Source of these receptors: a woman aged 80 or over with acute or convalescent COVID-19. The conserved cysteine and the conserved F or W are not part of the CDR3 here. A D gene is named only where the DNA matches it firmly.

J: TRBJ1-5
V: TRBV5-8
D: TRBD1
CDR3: ASSLATGRRNQPQH

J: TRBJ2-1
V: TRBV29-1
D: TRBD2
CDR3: SVDGLAGDNEQF

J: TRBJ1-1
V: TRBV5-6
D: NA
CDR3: ASITSWAMNTEAF

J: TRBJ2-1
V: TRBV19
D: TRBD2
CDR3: ASSMGLAGVYNEQF

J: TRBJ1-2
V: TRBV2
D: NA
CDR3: ASSASGEDGYT

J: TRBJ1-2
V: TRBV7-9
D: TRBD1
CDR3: ASSFTGGGYDGYT

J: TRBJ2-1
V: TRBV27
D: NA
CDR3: ASSLSLNNEQF

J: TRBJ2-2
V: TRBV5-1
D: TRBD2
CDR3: ASSFKGGPNTGELF

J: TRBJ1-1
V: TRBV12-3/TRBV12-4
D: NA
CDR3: ASSLLEGTEAF

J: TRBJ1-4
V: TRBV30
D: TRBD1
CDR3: AWSVPGTGQKLF

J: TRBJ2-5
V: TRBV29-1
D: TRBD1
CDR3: STTGTGIQETQY

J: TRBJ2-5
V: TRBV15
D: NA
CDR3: ATSTRTETETQY

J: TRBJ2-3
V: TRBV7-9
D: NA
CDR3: ASSLGGLSTRHTDTQY

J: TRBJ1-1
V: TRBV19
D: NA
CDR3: ASSWSLNTEAF

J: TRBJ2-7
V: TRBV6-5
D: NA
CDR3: ASSTIPGVSEQY

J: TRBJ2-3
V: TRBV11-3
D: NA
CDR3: ASSSAGTDTQY

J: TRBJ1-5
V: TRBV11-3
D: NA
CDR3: ASSLGGSSNQPQH

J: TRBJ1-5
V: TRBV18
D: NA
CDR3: ASSNTGQSNQPQH

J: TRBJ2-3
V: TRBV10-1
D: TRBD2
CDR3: ASSGAGTSGTDTQY

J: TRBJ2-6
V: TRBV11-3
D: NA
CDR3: ASSFTGTGANVLT

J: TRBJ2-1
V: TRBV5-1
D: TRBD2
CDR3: ASRPSGISYNEQF

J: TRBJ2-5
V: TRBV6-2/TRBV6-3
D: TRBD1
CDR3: ASSYRTGGGETQY

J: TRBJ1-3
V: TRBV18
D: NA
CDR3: ASSDTTGNTIY

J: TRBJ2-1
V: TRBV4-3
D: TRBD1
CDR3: ASSPRTGGNEQF

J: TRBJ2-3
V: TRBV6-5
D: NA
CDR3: ASSYRGGTDTQY

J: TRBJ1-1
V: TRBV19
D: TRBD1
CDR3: ASSMTGQGFTEAF

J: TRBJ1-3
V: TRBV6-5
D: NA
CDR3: ASSYLSNSGNTIY

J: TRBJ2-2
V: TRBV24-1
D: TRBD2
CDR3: ATRGGRGTGELF

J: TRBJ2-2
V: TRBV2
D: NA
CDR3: ASSALLVRTGELF

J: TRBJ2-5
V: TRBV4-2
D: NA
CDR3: ASSPGETQY

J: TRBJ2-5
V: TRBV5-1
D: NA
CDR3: ASSLTGTQETQY

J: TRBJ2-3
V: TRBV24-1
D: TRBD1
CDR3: ATSALLQGPQY

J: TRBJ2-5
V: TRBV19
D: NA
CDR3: ASSRGGPQETQY

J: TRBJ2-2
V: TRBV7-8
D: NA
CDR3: ASNSPQGTAGELF

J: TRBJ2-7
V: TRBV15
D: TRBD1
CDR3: ATSRAGQGANEQY

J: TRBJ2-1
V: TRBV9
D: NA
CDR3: ASSVPSRRNEQF

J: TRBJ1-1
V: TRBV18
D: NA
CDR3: ASSPGRMSTF

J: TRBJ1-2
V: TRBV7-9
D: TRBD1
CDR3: ASSSTRRTGSGYT

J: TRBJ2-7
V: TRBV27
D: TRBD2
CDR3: ASSLLAGGQEQY

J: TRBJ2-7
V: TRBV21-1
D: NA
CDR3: ASSKAQNYEQY

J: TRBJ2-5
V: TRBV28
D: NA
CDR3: ASSSSREVRETQY